A selection of T cell receptor beta chains follows, all from one sample in a study of cytomegalovirus exposure and HLA in healthy donors. The table came from immunoSEQ multiplex PCR; TCRdb's copy has only in-frame clones and leaves some out. The table records 140,000 to 150,000 clones, approximately 79% of them present only once. Sequences were obtained from PBMCs. The origin of the receptors is a woman aged 35 to 49 in good health and CMV-seropositive. The conserved cysteine and the conserved F or W are not part of the CDR3 here. Clone size is given for some rows only: seen once, a few or many times, or a class if the clone is expanded.

abundance: -; j_gene: TRBJ2-3; v_gene: TRBV5-4; CDR3aa: ASTIGGGSFPSTDTQY
abundance: -; j_gene: TRBJ1-5; v_gene: TRBV5-1; CDR3aa: ASSLDATGGNQPQH
abundance: -; j_gene: TRBJ1-1; v_gene: TRBV10-3; CDR3aa: AIRGTGGDGAF
abundance: -; j_gene: TRBJ1-1; v_gene: TRBV7-9; CDR3aa: ASSSASGTGEDTEAF
abundance: -; j_gene: TRBJ1-2; v_gene: TRBV10-3; CDR3aa: AISEVRPEGGYT
abundance: -; j_gene: TRBJ2-7; v_gene: TRBV6-1; CDR3aa: ASSLQKGTAYEQY
abundance: few; j_gene: TRBJ1-5; v_gene: TRBV4-2; CDR3aa: ASSQVGGTGWQPQH
abundance: -; j_gene: TRBJ2-5; v_gene: TRBV7-6; CDR3aa: ASSLERAGQY
abundance: -; j_gene: TRBJ1-2; v_gene: TRBV6-5; CDR3aa: ASSGTGGYGYT
abundance: -; j_gene: TRBJ1-1; v_gene: TRBV10-3; CDR3aa: AITRTGGTEAF
abundance: -; j_gene: TRBJ1-1; v_gene: TRBV5-6; CDR3aa: ASSLSGVNTEAF
abundance: -; j_gene: TRBJ2-7; v_gene: TRBV2; CDR3aa: ASSASGGALVEQY
abundance: few; j_gene: TRBJ2-7; v_gene: TRBV11-3; CDR3aa: ASSLDGYEQY
abundance: -; j_gene: TRBJ2-7; v_gene: TRBV5-4; CDR3aa: ASSPGTGGYEQY
abundance: -; j_gene: TRBJ1-5; v_gene: TRBV11-2; CDR3aa: ASSLLGQSQH
abundance: -; j_gene: TRBJ2-3; v_gene: TRBV14; CDR3aa: ASSQGWDSSDTQY